This TCR beta chain came from a study of cytomegalovirus exposure and HLA in healthy donors. Study-level findings and limits: On later analysis, the bulk of CMV-associated TCR beta chains appeared to be HLA-restricted. Most TCR beta V segments were productive about 90% or about 30% of the time in an earlier analysis. The records held CMV serostatus as the only immune exposure information.

Points on this clone: Its specificity is unknown.

The PCR had 60 Vbeta and 13 Jbeta primers. The data were produced by immunoSEQ multiplex PCR, yet TCRdb's version contains in-frame clones alone and is incomplete. Of some 170,000 clones listed, approximately 80% are singletons. The specimen sequenced was PBMCs. The sequence came from a woman younger than 35 in good health and CMV-seropositive.

Written as DNA, the CDR3 is TGTGCCAGCAGTGATACCGGGACTTTCCCTCCAGATACGCAGTATTTT. This encodes CASSDTGTFPPDTQYF. V is TRBV2 and J is TRBJ2-3, with a tentative D call TRBD2 (6 bases). Germline V lookup: CDR1 SNHLY, CDR2 FYNNEI. The CDR3 length is 16 residues. With 3 bases removed from V and 4 bases from J, the gap between germline ends came to 17 bases. Looking up the rest from reference TRBV2 and TRBJ2-3 gives the full variable domain: EPEVTQTPSHQVTQMGQEVILRCVPISNHLYFYWYRQILGQKVEFLVSFYNNEISEKSEIFDDQFSVERPDGSNFTLKIRSTKLEDSAMYFCASSDTGTFPPDTQYFGPGTRLTVL.